The next 20 T cell receptor beta chains were all read from a single sample in a study of OX40 agonist ivuxolimab in advanced cancers. TCRdb's copy holds only in-frame clones and misses some; the assay was immunoSEQ multiplex PCR. Among 55,000 to 65,000 clones listed, 84% were seen once. Specimen: CD4+ or CD8+ T cells sorted from blood, collected in a trial of the OX40 agonist ivuxolimab. The origin of the receptors is an adult with an advanced solid tumor such as melanoma, head and neck, liver or kidney cancer.

This chain connects TRBV29-1 to TRBJ1-2, with 9 bases that match TRBD1. V lost 6 bases to trimming and J lost 4 bases; unmatched junction nucleotides: 9. CDR1 is SQVTM and CDR2 is ANQGSEA in the germline V gene. This CDR3 has 14 residues. The CDR3 DNA reads as TGCAGCGTCGCACAGGGGGCGCGGAGCTATGGCTACACCTTC. This codes for CSVAQGARSYGYTF. The full variable domain, rest sourced from reference TRBV29-1 and TRBJ1-2, is SAVISQKPSRDICQRGTSLTIQCQVDSQVTMMFWYRQQPGQSLTLIATANQGSEATYESGFVIDKFPISRPNLTFSTLTVSNMSPEDSSIYLCSVAQGARSYGYTFGSGTRLTVV.

The V and J genes are TRBV10-3 and TRBJ2-1; TRBD1 matches 11 bases. Unmatched junction bases numbered 7, after V lost 10 bases and J lost 5 bases. Per germline, CDR1 ENHRY and CDR2 SYGVKD. The CDR3 covers 14 residues. CDR3 loop: CASLGTGGNNEQFF. The DNA for the CDR3 is TGTGCCAGTCTTGGGACAGGGGGAAACAATGAGCAGTTCTTC.

This clone ranks as medium-sized. The chain employs TRBV19 and TRBJ2-7; no clear D. Germline V CDR1 and CDR2: LNHDA, SQIVND (reference sequence). V was pared by 6 bases and J by 1 base, with 10 bases between. The CDR3 extends over 13 amino acids. This CDR3 is CASREDGSYEQYF. Here the CDR3 DNA reads TGTGCCAGTAGAGAGGACGGATCCTACGAGCAGTACTTC.

This clone was counted only a few times. A read error may produce the germline difference seen at one junction end. The chain is built from TRBV23-1 and TRBJ2-2; 9 bases line up with TRBD1. TRBV23-1 is an ORF for which the function is uncertain. This CDR3 comprises 14 residues. The CDR3 DNA follows: TGCGCCAGCGGCCTTTACAGGGGGCAGGGGGGAGCTGTTTTT. It specifies CASGLYRGQGGAVF.

The chain couples TRBV19 to TRBJ1-1, with a tentative D call TRBD1 (5 bases). From germline, CDR1 is LNHDA and CDR2 SQIVND (reference sequence). V was shortened by 5 bases and J by 1 base, with 11 bases between the two germline ends. CDR3 length: 14 residues. CDR3 residues: CASSFLGPNTEAFF. Here the CDR3 DNA reads TGTGCCAGTAGTTTCCTGGGACCGAACACTGAAGCTTTCTTT.

This clone ranks as medium-sized. V gene TRBV18 combines with J gene TRBJ1-1; 7 nucleotides match TRBD1. This CDR3 comprises 13 residues. V lost 3 bases, J lost 7 bases, and 5 bases stayed unmatched. Germline-derived CDR1 and CDR2 are KGHSH and LQKENI. CDR3 region: CASSPARTGEAFF. The CDR3 DNA is TGTGCCAGCTCACCTGCCCGGACAGGTGAAGCTTTCTTT.

The rearrangement joins TRBV28 to TRBJ2-3; D is ambiguous. Between the trimmed V and J ends, which lost 3 bases and 0 bases, there was a span of 13 bases. CDR3 length: 16 residues. CDR1 and CDR2 from the germline V gene are MDHEN and SYDVKM. Here the CDR3 DNA reads TGTGCCAGCAGTTTGAGGCCACGTTCTAGCACAGATACGCAGTATTTT. Amino acid sequence: CASSLRPRSSTDTQYF. The full variable domain, in which reference TRBV28 and TRBJ2-3 provide the parts outside the CDR3, is DVKVTQSSRYLVKRTGEKVFLECVQDMDHENMFWYRQDPGLGLRLIYFSYDVKMKEKGDIPEGYSVSREKKERFSLILESASTNQTSMYLCASSLRPRSSTDTQYFGPGTRLTVL.

The V and J genes are TRBV19 and TRBJ1-5; TRBD1 matches 8 bases. This CDR3 is 15 amino acids long. CDR1 LNHDA and CDR2 SQIVND come from the germline V gene (reference sequence). After removal of 4 bases from V and 7 bases from J, the junction contained 9 bases not matched to a gene. CDR3 region: CASSRGTGRGQPQHF. CDR3 DNA sequence: TGTGCCAGTAGTAGGGGGACAGGTCGAGGACAGCCCCAGCATTTT.

The rearrangement uses TRBV4-1 and TRBJ2-5; D gene uncertain. V lost 0 bases to trimming and J lost 5 bases, with 13 bases between them. Germline assignment: CDR1 MGHRA and CDR2 YSYEKL. This CDR3 has 15 amino acids. The chain's CDR3 is CASSQDAVARETQYF. The CDR3 DNA reads as TGCGCCAGCAGCCAAGATGCGGTAGCCCGGGAGACCCAGTACTTC.

Concerning this clone itself: One end of the junction does not line up with germline, which may come from a read error. The rearrangement joins TRBV15 to TRBJ2-1; D gene unclear. Looked up from germline, CDR1 is LNHNV and CDR2 is YYDKDF (reference sequence). The CDR3 sequence is 13 residues long. CDR3 in DNA: TGTGCCACCAGCAGAGATCGGACCGAGAGCCAGGTCTTC. The encoded protein is CATSRDRTESQVF.

The rearrangement uses TRBV5-4 and TRBJ2-7; D gene ambiguous. Germline loops: CDR1 SGHNT, CDR2 YYREEE (reference sequence). This CDR3 spans 15 amino acids. V dropped 2 bases and J dropped 4 bases, with 16 bases sitting between them. DNA of the CDR3: TGTGCCAGCAGCTTCGGTGGCAGGACCTTTTACGAGCAGTACTTC. This sequence encodes CASSFGGRTFYEQYF.

CDR3 loop: CAGSEGITDTQYF. DNA for the CDR3: TGTGCCGGGTCCGAGGGGATCACAGATACGCAGTATTTT. This rearrangement joins TRBV6-1 to TRBJ2-3; D may match TRBD1 or TRBD2 (5 bases each). The CDR3 runs to 13 residues. The germline V gene encodes CDR1 MNHNS and CDR2 SASEGT. Trimming pared 11 bases from V and 2 bases from J, leaving 14 bases between.

This chain connects TRBV5-1 to TRBJ2-2, with D unresolved. The germline gives CDR1 SGHRS, CDR2 YFSETQ. The CDR3 runs to 15 residues. Trimming cost V 2 bases and J 0 bases, with 8 bases left between them. CDR3: CASSFVDANTGELFF. DNA of the CDR3: TGCGCCAGCAGCTTCGTAGACGCGAACACCGGGGAGCTGTTTTTT.

The chain uses TRBV4-1 and TRBJ2-3, with a tentative D call TRBD2 (6 bases). Germline CDR1 is MGHRA and CDR2 is YSYEKL. This CDR3 has 15 amino acids. V lost 5 bases and J 0 bases, leaving 12 bases between the germline ends. The CDR3 is CASSFSGLSTDTQYF. CDR3 coding DNA: TGCGCCAGCAGCTTCTCGGGACTTAGCACAGATACGCAGTATTTT.

By sample fraction, this clone is medium-sized. V and J are TRBV10-3 and TRBJ2-7; 9 bases line up with TRBD1. CDR1 is ENHRY, CDR2 SYGVKD, per germline. This CDR3 comprises 17 residues. V lost 2 bases and J lost 6; bases outside the gene matches: 14. The chain's CDR3 is CAISETSSGTGKSEQYF. DNA of the CDR3: TGTGCCATCAGTGAGACCTCGTCGGGGACAGGGAAGTCCGAGCAGTACTTC.

This clone was detected a few times. The chain uses TRBV30 and TRBJ1-1; D may be TRBD1 (6 bases). The V end lost 5 bases, the J end lost 0 bases, and 22 bases lay between the germline ends. This CDR3 has 17 amino acids. Germline values: CDR1 GTSNPN, CDR2 SVGIG (reference sequence). CDR3 region: CAWSRPGVGFLNTEAFF. The CDR3 DNA follows: TGTGCCTGGTCCCGCCCAGGGGTCGGTTTCCTGAACACTGAAGCTTTCTTT.

This rearrangement joins TRBV6-1 to TRBJ2-5; 12 nucleotides agree with TRBD1. J was trimmed by 5 bases and V by 7 bases; bases with no gene match: 5. The CDR3 runs 14 residues. CDR1 and CDR2 from the germline V gene are MNHNS and SASEGT. This CDR3 is CASKGQGATETQYF. CDR3 coding DNA: TGTGCCAGCAAGGGACAGGGGGCCACGGAGACCCAGTACTTC.

The chain carries TRBV11-1 and TRBJ2-7; the match to TRBD1 covers 7 bases. Trimming cost V 4 bases and J 7 bases; bases outside gene matches: 13. The length of the CDR3 is 15 residues. Germline-derived CDR1 and CDR2 are SGHAT and FQDESV (reference sequence). The CDR3 reads CASSSELGGQSEQYF. The CDR3 region has the DNA TGTGCCAGCAGCTCAGAATTAGGGGGCCAATCGGAGCAGTACTTC.

On this clone: This may come from a read error, since a much larger clone is one base off. The chain has TRBV27 and TRBJ2-5; no firm D call. The CDR3 contains 11 residues. Trimming pared 4 bases from V and 3 bases from J, leaving 3 bases between. Germline V CDR1 and CDR2: MNHEY, SMNVEV (reference sequence). The CDR3 loop reads CASSSKETQYF. CDR3 bases: TGTGCCAGCAGTTCCAAAGAGACCCAGTACTTC.

The chain carries TRBV10-3 and TRBJ1-2; a weak D match, TRBD1 (5 bases). Germline V gene sequence: CDR1 ENHRY, CDR2 SYGVKD. This CDR3 is built from 13 residues. V was clipped by 4 bases and J by 8 bases, with 14 bases between them. The DNA for the CDR3 is TGTGCCATCAGTGCGGGGGATGGGTCCGGCTACACCTTC. It yields the protein CAISAGDGSGYTF.